This TCR beta chain was sequenced in a study of blood T cell repertoires in COVID-19. Measured with immunoSEQ multiplex PCR; TCRdb has only the in-frame clones, and not every one. Of some 400,000 clones listed, around 91% were seen once; the top ten hold 0.9% to 1.2%. Germline V gene lookup returns CDR1 MDHEN and CDR2 SYDVKM. The germline V and J ends were trimmed by 5 bases and 7 bases, with 18 bases remaining between them. This CDR3 is 15 amino acids long. The sample consisted of PBMCs or T cells enriched from blood (not recorded which). The chain carries TRBV28 and TRBJ2-1; possible D gene TRBD1, 5 bases. This sequence originates from a man aged 25 to 45 who had recovered from COVID-19. This CDR3 is CASSPHSGATNEQFF. The CDR3 DNA reads TGTGCCAGCAGTCCCCATAGTGGGGCCACTAATGAGCAGTTCTTC.